The clone carrying this T cell receptor beta chain has a handful of counts. Its antigen remains unknown. The data derive from a study of naive and memory T cell subsets. Study-wide points: Possibly reflecting memory cells re-expressing CD45RA, a few larger clonotypes occurred in naive repertoires, especially CD8.

Both TRBC1 and TRBC2 were covered by a beta constant-region primer of two equimolar oligonucleotides. TCRdb independently ran MiXCR on the UMI-ligation and nested PCR reads; one entry per CDR3 protein. Of about 150,000 distinct CDR3 sequences listed, 15% to 20% are singletons. The CDR3 spans 16 residues. Germline trimming cut 7 bases from V and 7 bases from J; bases unmatched to any gene: 15. Alpha and beta libraries were amplified separately from the second PCR onward. Sequenced: naive CD4+ T cells from blood. The chain has TRBV12-3 or TRBV12-4 and TRBJ2-2, with 7 bases lining up with TRBD1. This receptor was obtained from a human donor in good health. CDR3 residues: CASTLGGRGLVGELFF. The CDR3 coding sequence is TGTGCCAGCACCCTAGGCGGCAGGGGGTTGGTCGGGGAGCTGTTTTTT.